This T cell receptor beta chain was found in a study of T cell responses to AZD1222 COVID-19 vaccine. Study-level points and caveats: Spike-specific TCR breadth rose after two AZD1222 doses, and depth rose as well. At study baseline, merely more than 5 AZD1222 recipients were seropositive.

Profiling relied on immunoSEQ multiplex PCR, and the TCRdb table lists in-frame clones only, not all of them. The sample gives about 100,000 clones, around nine tenths of which show up once; 15% to 20% is in the top ten. This clone was found once. Its target is unknown. Sequences were derived from peripheral blood, sampled on day 0 of AZD1222 vaccination. The source of this sequence is an adult in good health.

CDR3 nucleotides: TGTGCCAGTAGTGTCCTGCCTTTGACAGGGCTGAGGGAAAAACTGTTTTTT. This encodes CASSVLPLTGLREKLFF. The rearrangement links TRBV19 to TRBJ1-4; 7 positions agree with TRBD1. Unmatched junction bases numbered 17, after V lost 5 bases and J lost 8 bases. Looked up from germline, CDR1 is LNHDA and CDR2 is SQIVND (reference sequence). The CDR3 loop spans 17 amino acids.